A selection of T cell receptor beta chains follows, all from one sample in a study of CD8 T cells in ankylosing spondylitis. TCRdb processed the 5' RACE reads anew with MiXCR; each CDR3 protein has one entry. This table has 350,000 to 450,000 distinct CDR3 sequences, roughly 20% appearing once. The sequenced material came from blood, either unsorted or a sorted T cell fraction (not recorded which). These receptors were collected from a male donor with ankylosing spondylitis or in good health (not recorded which). CDR3s include the opening cysteine and the closing phenylalanine or tryptophan. Each record gives: J gene, D gene, V gene, clone size, CDR3 protein. A D gene is named only where the DNA matches it firmly. The size field is filled for only some rows; it gives once, few, many or a size class.

j_call: TRBJ2-2; d_call: TRBD1; v_call: TRBV12-3/TRBV12-4; clone_size: few; cdr3_aa: CALKGAAGELFF
j_call: TRBJ2-1; d_call: -; v_call: TRBV25-1; clone_size: -; cdr3_aa: CASSESRYEQFF
j_call: TRBJ2-5; d_call: TRBD2; v_call: TRBV12-3/TRBV12-4; clone_size: -; cdr3_aa: CASNRIGGGAGETQYF
j_call: TRBJ2-1; d_call: TRBD2; v_call: TRBV7-2; clone_size: few; cdr3_aa: CGTGGPLSYNEQFF
j_call: TRBJ2-1; d_call: TRBD2; v_call: TRBV11-2; clone_size: -; cdr3_aa: CASSLRATGGAVYNEQFF
j_call: TRBJ2-7; d_call: TRBD1; v_call: TRBV7-9; clone_size: -; cdr3_aa: CASSLLTGTDYEQYF
j_call: TRBJ2-7; d_call: -; v_call: TRBV11-2; clone_size: few; cdr3_aa: CASSLGSMWYEQYF
j_call: TRBJ1-1; d_call: -; v_call: TRBV6-6; clone_size: -; cdr3_aa: CASSHDGPGAFF
j_call: TRBJ2-2; d_call: -; v_call: TRBV12-3/TRBV12-4; clone_size: many; cdr3_aa: CASSLIKVGTGELFF
j_call: TRBJ2-3; d_call: TRBD1; v_call: TRBV28; clone_size: -; cdr3_aa: CASSLYGTGASTDTQYF
j_call: TRBJ2-2; d_call: -; v_call: TRBV29-1; clone_size: few; cdr3_aa: CSVEDTPSTGELFF
j_call: TRBJ2-7; d_call: -; v_call: TRBV7-9; clone_size: -; cdr3_aa: CASSPRGPHGYEQYF
j_call: TRBJ2-5; d_call: TRBD1; v_call: TRBV15; clone_size: -; cdr3_aa: CATSRESAGGRETQYF
j_call: TRBJ2-5; d_call: -; v_call: TRBV4-1; clone_size: few; cdr3_aa: CASSQDMETQYF
j_call: TRBJ2-1; d_call: -; v_call: TRBV29-1; clone_size: -; cdr3_aa: CSVGGNEQFF
j_call: TRBJ2-3; d_call: -; v_call: TRBV5-5; clone_size: few; cdr3_aa: CASSLVGELDTQYF
j_call: TRBJ2-7; d_call: -; v_call: TRBV5-1; clone_size: -; cdr3_aa: CASSLVNPTYEQYF
j_call: TRBJ1-2; d_call: TRBD1; v_call: TRBV4-1; clone_size: -; cdr3_aa: CASSPPGTGGYGYTF
j_call: TRBJ2-1; d_call: -; v_call: TRBV14; clone_size: many; cdr3_aa: CASSQAHSGYNEQFF
j_call: TRBJ2-7; d_call: -; v_call: TRBV4-1; clone_size: -; cdr3_aa: CASSQSKETGSYEQYF
j_call: TRBJ1-6; d_call: TRBD1; v_call: TRBV20-1; clone_size: few; cdr3_aa: CSARNRDRGVPLHF
j_call: TRBJ2-7; d_call: -; v_call: TRBV5-1; clone_size: -; cdr3_aa: CASRVTANPTYEQYF
j_call: TRBJ1-1; d_call: -; v_call: TRBV29-1; clone_size: few; cdr3_aa: CSVSDGMNTEAFF
j_call: TRBJ1-2; d_call: -; v_call: TRBV29-1; clone_size: many; cdr3_aa: CSVGSSIGYTF